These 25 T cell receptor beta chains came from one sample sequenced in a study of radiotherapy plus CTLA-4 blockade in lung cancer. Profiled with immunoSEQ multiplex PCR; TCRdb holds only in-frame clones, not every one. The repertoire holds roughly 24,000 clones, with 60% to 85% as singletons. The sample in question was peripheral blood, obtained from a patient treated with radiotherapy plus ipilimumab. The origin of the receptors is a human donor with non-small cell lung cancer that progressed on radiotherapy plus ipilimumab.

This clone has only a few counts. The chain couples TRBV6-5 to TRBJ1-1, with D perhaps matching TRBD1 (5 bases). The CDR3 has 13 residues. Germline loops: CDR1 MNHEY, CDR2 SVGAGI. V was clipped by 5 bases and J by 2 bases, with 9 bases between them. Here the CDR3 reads CASSRTFNTEAFF. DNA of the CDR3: TGTGCCAGCAGTCGGACATTTAACACTGAAGCTTTCTTT.

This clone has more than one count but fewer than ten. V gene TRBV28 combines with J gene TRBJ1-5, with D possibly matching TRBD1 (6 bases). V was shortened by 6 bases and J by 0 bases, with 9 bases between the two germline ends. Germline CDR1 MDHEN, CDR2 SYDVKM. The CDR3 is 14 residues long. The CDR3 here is CASSGQFSNQPQHF. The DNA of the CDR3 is TGTGCCAGCAGCGGACAGTTTAGCAATCAGCCCCAGCATTTT.

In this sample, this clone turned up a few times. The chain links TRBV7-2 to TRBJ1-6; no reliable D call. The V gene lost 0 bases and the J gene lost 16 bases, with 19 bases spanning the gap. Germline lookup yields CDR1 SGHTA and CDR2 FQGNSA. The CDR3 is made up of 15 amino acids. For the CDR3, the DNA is TGTGCCAGCAGCTTAGCGTCCTCAGGTCTCTATTCACTCCACTTT. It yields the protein CASSLASSGLYSLHF.

CDR3 residues: CASGLSAGFTGELFF. The CDR3 DNA is TGTGCTAGTGGTTTGTCAGCGGGGTTCACCGGGGAGCTGTTTTTT. The chain is built from TRBV12-5 and TRBJ2-2; TRBD2 agrees at 7 bases. Looked up from germline, CDR1 is LGHNT and CDR2 is FRNRAP. The junction had 4 bases not matched to a gene; V was cut back by 2 bases and J by 4 bases. This CDR3 contains 15 residues.

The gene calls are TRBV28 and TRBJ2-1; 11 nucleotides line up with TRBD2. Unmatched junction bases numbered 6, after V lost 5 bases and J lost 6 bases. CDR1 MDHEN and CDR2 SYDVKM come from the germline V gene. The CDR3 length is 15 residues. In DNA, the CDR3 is TGTGCCAGCAGTGCACTAGCGGGGGAAGGCAATGAGCAGTTCTTC. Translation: CASSALAGEGNEQFF.

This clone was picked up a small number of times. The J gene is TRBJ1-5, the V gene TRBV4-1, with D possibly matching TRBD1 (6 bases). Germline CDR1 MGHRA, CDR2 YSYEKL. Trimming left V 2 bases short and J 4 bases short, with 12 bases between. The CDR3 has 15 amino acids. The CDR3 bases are TGCGCCAGCAGCCAACACAAGGGGGAGAATCAGCCCCAGCATTTT. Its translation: CASSQHKGENQPQHF.

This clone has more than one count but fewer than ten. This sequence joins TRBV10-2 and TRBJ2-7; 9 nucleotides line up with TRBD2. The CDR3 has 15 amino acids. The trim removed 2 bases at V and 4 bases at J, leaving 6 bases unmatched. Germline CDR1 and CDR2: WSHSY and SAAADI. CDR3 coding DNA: TGCGCCAGCAGTGAGACCTTAACTAGCGGGTACGAGCAGTACTTC. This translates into CASSETLTSGYEQYF.

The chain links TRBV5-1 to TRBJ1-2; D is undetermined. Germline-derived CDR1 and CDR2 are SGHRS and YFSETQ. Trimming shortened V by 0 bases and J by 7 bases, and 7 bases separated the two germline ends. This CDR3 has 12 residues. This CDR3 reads CASSLEAVGYTF. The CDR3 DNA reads TGCGCCAGCAGCTTGGAGGCTGTTGGCTACACCTTC.

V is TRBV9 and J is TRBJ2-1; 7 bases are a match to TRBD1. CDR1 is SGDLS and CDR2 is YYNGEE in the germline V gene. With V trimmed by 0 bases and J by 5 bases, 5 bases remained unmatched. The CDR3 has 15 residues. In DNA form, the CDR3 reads TGTGCCAGCAGCGTAGAGGGGGCAACGGACAATGAGCAGTTCTTC. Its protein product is CASSVEGATDNEQFF.

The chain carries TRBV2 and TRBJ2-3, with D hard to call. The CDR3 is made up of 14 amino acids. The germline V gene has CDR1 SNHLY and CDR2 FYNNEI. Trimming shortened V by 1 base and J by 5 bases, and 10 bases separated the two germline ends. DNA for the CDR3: TGTGCCAGCAGTGAAGAGGCTTTCAGAGATACGCAGTATTTT. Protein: CASSEEAFRDTQYF.

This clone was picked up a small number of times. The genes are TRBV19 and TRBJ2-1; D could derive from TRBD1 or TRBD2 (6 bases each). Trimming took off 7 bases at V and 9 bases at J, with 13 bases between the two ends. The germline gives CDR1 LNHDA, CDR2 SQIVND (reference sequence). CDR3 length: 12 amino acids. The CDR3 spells CASTIGGGEQFF. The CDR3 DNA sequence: TGTGCCAGTACCATAGGAGGGGGTGAGCAGTTCTTC.

The CDR3 sequence is CASSLGQTTSTDTQYF. DNA for the CDR3: TGTGCCAGCAGCTTAGGACAGACAACTAGCACAGATACGCAGTATTTT. J is TRBJ2-3 and V is TRBV7-6, with a possible D match to TRBD1 (5 bases). Germline lookup yields CDR1 SGHVS and CDR2 FNYEAQ. The CDR3 is 16 residues long. Trimming took 1 base from V and 0 from J, leaving 11 bases between them.

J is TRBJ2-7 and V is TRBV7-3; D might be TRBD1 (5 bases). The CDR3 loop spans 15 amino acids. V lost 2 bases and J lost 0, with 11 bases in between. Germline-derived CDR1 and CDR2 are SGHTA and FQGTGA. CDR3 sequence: CASSLGQGPSYEQYF. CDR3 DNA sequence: TGTGCCAGCAGCTTAGGCCAGGGCCCCTCCTACGAGCAGTACTTC.

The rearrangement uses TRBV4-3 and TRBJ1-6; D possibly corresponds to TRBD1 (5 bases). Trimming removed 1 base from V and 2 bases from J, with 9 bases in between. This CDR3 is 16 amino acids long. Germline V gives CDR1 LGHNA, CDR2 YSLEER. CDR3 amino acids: CASSQGGAPYNSPLHF. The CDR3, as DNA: TGCGCCAGCAGCCAAGGTGGGGCCCCCTATAATTCACCCCTCCACTTT.

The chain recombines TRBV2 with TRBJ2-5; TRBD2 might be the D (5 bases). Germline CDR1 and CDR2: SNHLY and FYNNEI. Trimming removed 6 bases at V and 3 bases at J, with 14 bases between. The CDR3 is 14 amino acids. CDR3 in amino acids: CASSRDWGEETQYF. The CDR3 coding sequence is TGTGCCAGCAGCCGGGATTGGGGAGAAGAGACCCAGTACTTC.

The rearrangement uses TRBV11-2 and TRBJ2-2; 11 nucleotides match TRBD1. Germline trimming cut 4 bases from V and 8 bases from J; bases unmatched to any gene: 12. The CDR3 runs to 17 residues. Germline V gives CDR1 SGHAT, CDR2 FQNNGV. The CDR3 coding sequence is TGTGCCAGCAGCTCCCGCGGACAGGGGGCGCAACCGGGGGAGCTGTTTTTT. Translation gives CASSSRGQGAQPGELFF.

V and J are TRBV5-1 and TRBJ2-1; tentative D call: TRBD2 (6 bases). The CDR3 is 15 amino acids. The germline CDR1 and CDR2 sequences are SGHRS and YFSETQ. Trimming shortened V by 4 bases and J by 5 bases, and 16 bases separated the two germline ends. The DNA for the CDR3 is TGCGCCAGCAGCCGGGACTCGCCAAAAAACAATGAGCAGTTCTTC. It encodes CASSRDSPKNNEQFF. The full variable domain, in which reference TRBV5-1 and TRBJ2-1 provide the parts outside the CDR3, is KAGVTQTPRYLIKTRGQQVTLSCSPISGHRSVSWYQQTPGQGLQFLFEYFSETQRNKGNFPGRFSGRQFSNSRSEMNVSTLELGDSALYLCASSRDSPKNNEQFFGPGTRLTVL.

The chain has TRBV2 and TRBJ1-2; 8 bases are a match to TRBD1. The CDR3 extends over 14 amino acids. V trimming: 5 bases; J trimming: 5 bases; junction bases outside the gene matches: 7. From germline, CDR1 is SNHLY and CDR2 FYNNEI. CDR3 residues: CASSRQGSGYGYTF. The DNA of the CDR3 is TGTGCCAGCAGTAGACAGGGGAGCGGATATGGCTACACCTTC.

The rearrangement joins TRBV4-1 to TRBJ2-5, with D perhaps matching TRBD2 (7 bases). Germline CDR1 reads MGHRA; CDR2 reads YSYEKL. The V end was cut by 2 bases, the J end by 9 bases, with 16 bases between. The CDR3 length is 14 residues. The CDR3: CASSQTGSRGAQYF. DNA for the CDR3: TGCGCCAGCAGCCAAACAGGGTCCCGGGGGGCCCAGTACTTC.

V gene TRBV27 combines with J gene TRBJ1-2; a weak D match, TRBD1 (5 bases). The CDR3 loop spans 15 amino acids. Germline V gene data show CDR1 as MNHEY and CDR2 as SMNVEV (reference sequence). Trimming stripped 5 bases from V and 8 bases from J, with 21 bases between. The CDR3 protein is CASSPLGTGRGGYTF. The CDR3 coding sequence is TGTGCCAGCAGTCCCCTCGGAACAGGACGAGGGGGCTACACCTTC.

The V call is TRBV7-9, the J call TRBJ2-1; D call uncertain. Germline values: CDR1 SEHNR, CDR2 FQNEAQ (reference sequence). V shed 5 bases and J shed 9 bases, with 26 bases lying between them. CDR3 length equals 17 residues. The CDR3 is CASSHPPTNQLSGEQFF. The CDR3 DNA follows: TGTGCCAGCAGCCATCCTCCTACTAATCAATTAAGTGGTGAGCAGTTCTTC.

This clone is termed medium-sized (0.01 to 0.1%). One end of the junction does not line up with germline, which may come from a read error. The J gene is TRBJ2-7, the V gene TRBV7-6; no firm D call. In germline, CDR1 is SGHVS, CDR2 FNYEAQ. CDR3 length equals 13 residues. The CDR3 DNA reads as TGTGCCACCAGCCCCGGACCCAACTACGAGCAGTACTTC. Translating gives CATSPGPNYEQYF.

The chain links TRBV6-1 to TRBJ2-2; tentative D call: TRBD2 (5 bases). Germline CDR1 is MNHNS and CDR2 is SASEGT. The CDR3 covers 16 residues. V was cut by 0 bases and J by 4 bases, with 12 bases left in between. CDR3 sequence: CASSEAPGSSTGELFF. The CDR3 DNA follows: TGTGCCAGCAGTGAAGCCCCGGGATCGAGCACCGGGGAGCTGTTTTTT.

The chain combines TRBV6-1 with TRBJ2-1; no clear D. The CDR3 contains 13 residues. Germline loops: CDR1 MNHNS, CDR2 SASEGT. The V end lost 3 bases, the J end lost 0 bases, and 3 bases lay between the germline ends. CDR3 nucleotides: TGTGCCAGCAGTGAGGCCTCCTACAATGAGCAGTTCTTC. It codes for CASSEASYNEQFF.

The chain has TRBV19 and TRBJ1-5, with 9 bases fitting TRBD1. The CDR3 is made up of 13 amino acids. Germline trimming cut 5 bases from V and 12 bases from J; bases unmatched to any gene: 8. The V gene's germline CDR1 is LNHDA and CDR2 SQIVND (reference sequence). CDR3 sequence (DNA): TGTGCCAGTAGTGACAGGGGGATCGGGGGCCAGCATTTT. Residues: CASSDRGIGGQHF.